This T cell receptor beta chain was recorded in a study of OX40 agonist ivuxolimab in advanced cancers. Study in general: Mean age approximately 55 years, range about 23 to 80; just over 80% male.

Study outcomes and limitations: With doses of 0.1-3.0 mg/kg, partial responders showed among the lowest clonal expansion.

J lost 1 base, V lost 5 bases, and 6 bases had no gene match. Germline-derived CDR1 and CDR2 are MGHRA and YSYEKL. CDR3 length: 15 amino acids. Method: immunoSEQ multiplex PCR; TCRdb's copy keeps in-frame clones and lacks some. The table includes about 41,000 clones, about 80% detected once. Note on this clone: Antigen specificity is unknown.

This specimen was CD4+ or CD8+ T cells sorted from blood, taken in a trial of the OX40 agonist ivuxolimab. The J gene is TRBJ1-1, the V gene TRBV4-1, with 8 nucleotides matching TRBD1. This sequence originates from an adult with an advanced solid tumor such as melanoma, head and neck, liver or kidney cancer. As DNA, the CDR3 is TGCGCCAGCAGCTTAAGCGACAGGGGGAACACTGAAGCTTTCTTT. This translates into CASSLSDRGNTEAFF.